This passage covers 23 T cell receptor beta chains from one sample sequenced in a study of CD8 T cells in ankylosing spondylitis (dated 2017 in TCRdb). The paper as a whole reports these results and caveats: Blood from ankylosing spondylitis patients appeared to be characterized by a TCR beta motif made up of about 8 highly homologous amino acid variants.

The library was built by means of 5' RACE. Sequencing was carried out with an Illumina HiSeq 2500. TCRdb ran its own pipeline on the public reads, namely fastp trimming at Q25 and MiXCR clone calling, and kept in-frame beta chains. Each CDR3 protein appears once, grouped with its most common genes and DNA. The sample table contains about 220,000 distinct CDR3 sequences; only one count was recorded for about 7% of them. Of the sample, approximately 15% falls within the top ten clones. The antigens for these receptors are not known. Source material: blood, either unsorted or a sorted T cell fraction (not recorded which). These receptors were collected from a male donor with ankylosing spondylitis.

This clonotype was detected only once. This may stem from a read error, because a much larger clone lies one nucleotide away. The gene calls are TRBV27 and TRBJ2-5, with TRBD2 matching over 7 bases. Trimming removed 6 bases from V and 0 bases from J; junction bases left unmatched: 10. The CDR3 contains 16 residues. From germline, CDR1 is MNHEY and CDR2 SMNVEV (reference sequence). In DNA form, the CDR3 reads TGTGCCAGCAGCCTGACTAGCAGGGAGTACCAAGAGACCCAGTACTTC. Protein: CASSLTSREYQETQYF.

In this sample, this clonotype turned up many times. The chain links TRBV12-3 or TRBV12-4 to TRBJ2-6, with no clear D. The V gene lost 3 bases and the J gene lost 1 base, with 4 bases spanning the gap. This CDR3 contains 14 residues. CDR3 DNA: TGTGCCAGCAGTTTCGTTTCTGGGGCCAACGTCCTGACTTTC. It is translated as CASSFVSGANVLTF.

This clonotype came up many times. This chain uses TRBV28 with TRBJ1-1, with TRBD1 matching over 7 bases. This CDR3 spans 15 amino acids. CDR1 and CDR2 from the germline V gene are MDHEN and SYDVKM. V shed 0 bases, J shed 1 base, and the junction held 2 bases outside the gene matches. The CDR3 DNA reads TGTGCCAGCAGTTTATGGGCAGGGGGGAACACTGAAGCTTTCTTT. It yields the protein CASSLWAGGNTEAFF.

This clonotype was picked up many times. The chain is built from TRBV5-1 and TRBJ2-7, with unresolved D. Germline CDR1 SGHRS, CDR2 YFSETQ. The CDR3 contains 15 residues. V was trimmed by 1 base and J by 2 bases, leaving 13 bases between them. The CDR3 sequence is CASSLTQIDPYEQYF. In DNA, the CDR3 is TGCGCCAGCAGCTTGACACAGATAGACCCCTACGAGCAGTACTTC. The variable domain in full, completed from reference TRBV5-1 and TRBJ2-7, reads KAGVTQTPRYLIKTRGQQVTLSCSPISGHRSVSWYQQTPGQGLQFLFEYFSETQRNKGNFPGRFSGRQFSNSRSEMNVSTLELGDSALYLCASSLTQIDPYEQYFGPGTRLTVT.

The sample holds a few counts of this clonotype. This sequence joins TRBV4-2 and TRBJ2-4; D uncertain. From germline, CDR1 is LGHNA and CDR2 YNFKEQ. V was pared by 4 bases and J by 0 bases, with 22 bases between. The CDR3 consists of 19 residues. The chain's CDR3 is CASSRSAYSAPIAKNIQYF. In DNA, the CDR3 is TGTGCCAGCAGCCGCTCGGCATATAGTGCCCCTATAGCCAAAAACATTCAGTACTTC.

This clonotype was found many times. The DNA for the CDR3 is TGCAGCACCACGCGGGGGGAGGGCTATGGCTACACCTTC. It encodes CSTTRGEGYGYTF. This chain connects TRBV29-1 to TRBJ1-2, with a possible D match to TRBD1 (5 bases). The CDR3 is 13 amino acids. In germline, CDR1 is SQVTM, CDR2 ANQGSEA. Trimming left V 8 bases short and J 4 bases short, with 17 bases between.

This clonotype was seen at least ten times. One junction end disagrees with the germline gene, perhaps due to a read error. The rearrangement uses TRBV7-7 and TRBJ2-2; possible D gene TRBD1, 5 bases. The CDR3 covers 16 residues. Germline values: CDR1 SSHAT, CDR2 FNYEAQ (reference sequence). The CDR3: CASSSGAHLGPGELFF. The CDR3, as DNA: TGTGCTAGCAGCTCTGGGGCACACTTGGGGCCCGGGGAGCTGTTTTTT.

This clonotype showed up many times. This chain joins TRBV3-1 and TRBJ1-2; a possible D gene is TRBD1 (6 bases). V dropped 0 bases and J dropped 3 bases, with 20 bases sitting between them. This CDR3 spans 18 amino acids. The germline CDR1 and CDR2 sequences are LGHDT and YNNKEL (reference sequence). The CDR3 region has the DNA TGTGCCAGCAGCCAAGAAATCCCACTTCGGGGGCTTGACTATGGCTACACCTTC. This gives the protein CASSQEIPLRGLDYGYTF.

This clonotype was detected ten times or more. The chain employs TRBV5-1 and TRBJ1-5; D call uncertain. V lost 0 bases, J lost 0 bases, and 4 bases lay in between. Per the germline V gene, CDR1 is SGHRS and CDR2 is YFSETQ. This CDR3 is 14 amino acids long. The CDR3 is CASSLDGSNQPQHF. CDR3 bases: TGCGCCAGCAGCTTGGACGGTAGCAATCAGCCCCAGCATTTT.

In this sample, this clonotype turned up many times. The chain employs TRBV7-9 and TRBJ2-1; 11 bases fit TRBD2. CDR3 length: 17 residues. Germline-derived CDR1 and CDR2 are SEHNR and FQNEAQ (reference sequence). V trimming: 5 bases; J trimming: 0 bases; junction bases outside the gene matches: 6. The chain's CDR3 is CASSGLTSGVSYNEQFF. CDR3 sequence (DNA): TGTGCCAGCAGCGGACTGACTAGCGGGGTCTCCTACAATGAGCAGTTCTTC.

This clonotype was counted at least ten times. The CDR3 DNA reads as TGTGCCAGCAGCACAGGGTTCACTGAAGCTTTCTTT. Encoded protein: CASSTGFTEAFF. The J gene is TRBJ1-1, the V gene TRBV27; TRBD1 is a possible D gene (6 bases). CDR3 length: 12 residues. Germline CDR1 and CDR2: MNHEY and SMNVEV (reference sequence). V gave up 6 bases and J gave up 4 bases, with 9 bases separating them.

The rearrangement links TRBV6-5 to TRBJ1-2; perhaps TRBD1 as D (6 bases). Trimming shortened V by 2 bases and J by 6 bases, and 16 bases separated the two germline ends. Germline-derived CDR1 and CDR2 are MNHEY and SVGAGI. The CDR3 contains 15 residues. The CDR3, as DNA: TGTGCCAGCAGTTACGTAACAGGGCTGGGTAATGGCTACACCTTC. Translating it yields CASSYVTGLGNGYTF.

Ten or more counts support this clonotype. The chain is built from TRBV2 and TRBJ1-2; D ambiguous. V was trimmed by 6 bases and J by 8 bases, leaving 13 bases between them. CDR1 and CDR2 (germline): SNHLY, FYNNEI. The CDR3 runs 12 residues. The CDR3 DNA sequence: TGTGCCAGCAGCGGACCGGTCTGGGGCTACACCTTC. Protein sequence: CASSGPVWGYTF. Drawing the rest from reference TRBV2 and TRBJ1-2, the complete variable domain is EPEVTQTPSHQVTQMGQEVILRCVPISNHLYFYWYRQILGQKVEFLVSFYNNEISEKSEIFDDQFSVERPDGSNFTLKIRSTKLEDSAMYFCASSGPVWGYTFGSGTRLTVV.

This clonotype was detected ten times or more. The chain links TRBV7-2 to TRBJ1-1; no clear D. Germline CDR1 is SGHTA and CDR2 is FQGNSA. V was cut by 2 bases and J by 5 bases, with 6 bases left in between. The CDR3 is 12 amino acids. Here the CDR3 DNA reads TGTGCCAGCAGCTTATCCCGGACTGAAGCTTTCTTT. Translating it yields CASSLSRTEAFF.

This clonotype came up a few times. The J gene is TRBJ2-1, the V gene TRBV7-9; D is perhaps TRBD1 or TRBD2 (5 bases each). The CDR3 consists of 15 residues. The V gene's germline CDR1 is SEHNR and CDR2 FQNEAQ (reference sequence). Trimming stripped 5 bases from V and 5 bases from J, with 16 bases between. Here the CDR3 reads CASSPTGTGNNEQFF. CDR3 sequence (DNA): TGTGCCAGCAGCCCCACCGGGACGGGGAACAATGAGCAGTTCTTC.

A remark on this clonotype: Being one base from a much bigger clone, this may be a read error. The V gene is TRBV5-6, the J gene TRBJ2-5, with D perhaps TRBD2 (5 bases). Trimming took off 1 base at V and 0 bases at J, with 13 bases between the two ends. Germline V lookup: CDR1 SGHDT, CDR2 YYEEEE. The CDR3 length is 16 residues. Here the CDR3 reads CASSLLTMLYQETQYF. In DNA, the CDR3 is TGTGCCAGCAGCTTGTTGACTATGCTGTACCAAGAGACCCAGTACTTC.

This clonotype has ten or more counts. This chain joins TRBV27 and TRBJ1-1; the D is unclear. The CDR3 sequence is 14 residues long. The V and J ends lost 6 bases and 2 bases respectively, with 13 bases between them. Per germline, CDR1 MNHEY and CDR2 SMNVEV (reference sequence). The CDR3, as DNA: TGTGCCAGCAGCCCCCTTGGGCTAAACACTGAAGCTTTCTTT. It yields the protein CASSPLGLNTEAFF.

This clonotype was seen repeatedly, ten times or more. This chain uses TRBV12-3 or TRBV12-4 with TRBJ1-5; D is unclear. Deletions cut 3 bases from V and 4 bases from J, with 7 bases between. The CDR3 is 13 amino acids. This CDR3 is CASSFTGNQPQHF. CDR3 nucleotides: TGTGCCAGCAGTTTTACGGGGAATCAGCCCCAGCATTTT.

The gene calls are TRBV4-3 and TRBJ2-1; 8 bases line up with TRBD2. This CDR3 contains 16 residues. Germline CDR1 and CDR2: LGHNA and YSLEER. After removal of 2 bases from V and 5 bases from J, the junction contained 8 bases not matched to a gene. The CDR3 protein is CASSQRTSGPNNEQFF. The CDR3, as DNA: TGCGCCAGCAGCCAACGTACTAGCGGCCCCAACAATGAGCAGTTCTTC.

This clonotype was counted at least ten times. The DNA for the CDR3 is TGTGCCACCAGTGACGCAGGGCTCTCCTACAATGAGCAGTTCTTC. Protein: CATSDAGLSYNEQFF. The V and J genes are TRBV24-1 and TRBJ2-1; tentative D call: TRBD1 (5 bases). CDR3 length: 15 amino acids. Trimming removed 4 bases from V and 0 bases from J, with 9 bases in between. Germline CDR1 reads KGHDR; CDR2 reads SFDVKD.

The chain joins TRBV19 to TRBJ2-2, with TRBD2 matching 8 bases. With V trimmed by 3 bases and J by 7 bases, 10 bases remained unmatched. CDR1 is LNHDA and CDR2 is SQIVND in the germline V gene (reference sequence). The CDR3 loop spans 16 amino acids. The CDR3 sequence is CASSMMAGGFYGELFF. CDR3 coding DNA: TGTGCCAGTAGTATGATGGCGGGGGGTTTTTACGGGGAGCTGTTTTTT. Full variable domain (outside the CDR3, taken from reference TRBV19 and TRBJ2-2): DGGITQSPKYLFRKEGQNVTLSCEQNLNHDAMYWYRQDPGQGLRLIYYSQIVNDFQKGDIAEGYSVSREKKESFPLTVTSAQKNPTAFYLCASSMMAGGFYGELFFGEGSRLTVL.

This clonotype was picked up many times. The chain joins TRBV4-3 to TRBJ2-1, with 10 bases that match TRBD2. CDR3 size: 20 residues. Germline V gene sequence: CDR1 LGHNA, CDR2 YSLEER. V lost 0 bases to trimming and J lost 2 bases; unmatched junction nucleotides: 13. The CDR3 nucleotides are TGCGCCAGCAGCCAAGATAGGACAGAGCGGGGGGGATTCACCTACAATGAGCAGTTCTTC. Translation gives CASSQDRTERGGFTYNEQFF.

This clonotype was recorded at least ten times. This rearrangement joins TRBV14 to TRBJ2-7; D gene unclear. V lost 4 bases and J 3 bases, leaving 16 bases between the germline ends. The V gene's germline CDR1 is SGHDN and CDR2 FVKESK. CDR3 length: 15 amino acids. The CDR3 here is CASSRQREPSYEQYF. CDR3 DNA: TGTGCCAGCAGCCGTCAAAGGGAACCGAGCTACGAGCAGTACTTC.